This T cell receptor beta chain emerged from a study of T cells in Graves' hyperthyroidism and ophthalmopathy. TCR beta CDR3 regions were amplified from RNA transcripts. Carried out on the TCR CDR3, a first-round RT-PCR used the HTBI primer set. Via MiXCR, TCRdb re-called the multiplex PCR reads, giving one row per CDR3 protein. The sample comprises around 760,000 distinct CDR3 sequences, 35% of which are singletons, and 30% to 40% rests with the top ten. This clonotype was observed a handful of times. The germline gene is not matched at one end of the junction; a read error may be the cause. Germline CDR1 reads SGDLS; CDR2 reads YYNGEE. The CDR3 totals 19 residues.

The V call is TRBV9, the J call TRBJ1-3, with a weak D call TRBD1 (6 bases). The sequence was collected from a woman in her forties with Graves' hyperthyroidism. The sample comprised blood. CDR3 sequence reads: CASSVAEGGRAFSGNTIYF. CDR3 nucleotide sequence: TGTGCCAGTAGCGTAGCCGAGGGGGGCAGGGCCTTCTCTGGAAACACCATATATTTT.